This TCR beta chain was recovered during a study of regulatory T cells in long-lasting Graves disease (dated by TCRdb to the early 2020s). Study-wide context: Persistent Graves' disease was defined as antithyroid drug treatment for over 5 years with persistently positive TSH receptor autoantibodies. On average, persistent Graves' disease patients in the clinical cohort had been on antithyroid drugs for about 9.3 years. The study was conducted in China and was registered as a clinical trial. A total of roughly 33 samples underwent TCR sequencing: around 13 from persistent and about 20 from newly diagnosed Graves' disease patients. Peripheral blood TCR sequencing and RNA sequencing compared persistent Graves' disease patients with newly diagnosed Graves' disease patients.

Broader findings and caveats from the paper: The authors noted that the small sample size was a limitation that may lower accuracy. Compared with newly diagnosed patients, persistent Graves' disease patients had lower TCR Shannon entropy and fewer highly expanded clones, which suggests clonal expansion. Patients with persistent disease shared more public clonotypes (approximately 2,500) than newly diagnosed patients did (around 980). Only the TCR beta chain was sequenced and analyzed. Persistent disease showed preferential use of TRBV28, TRBJ1-2 and TRBJ2-5, whereas newly diagnosed disease favored TRBV20-1 and TRBJ2-1. The study examined only peripheral blood because the primary lesion, thyroid tissue, could not be accessed.

As regards this clonotype: Its antigen is still unknown. It has no much larger one-base neighbor in the sample; base qualities were not kept.

The intended sense of this specimen's time point label: persistent/refractory GD, antithyroid drugs over 5 years with positive TRAb. For both TCR sequencing and RNA sequencing, RNA was extracted from PBMCs in TRIzol. The diagnosis of Graves' disease was made according to American Thyroid Association guidelines. Patients were recruited from an endocrinology department in Xi'an, China. Each patient gave approximately 9.7 milliliters of peripheral blood, collected in an EDTA anticoagulant tube. PBMCs were isolated by Ficoll Paque Plus density gradient separation without further T cell sorting. An Agilent 2100 Bioanalyzer and agarose gel were used to check RNA quality, and a NanoDrop 2000 was used to measure RNA concentration. Preparation of the library involved multiplex PCR. TCRdb names Illumina HiSeq 4000 as the instrument used. CDR3 regions were amplified by Arm-PCR with iRepertoire HTBI primers to construct TCR beta libraries. PCR products were gel purified before sequencing. The original pipeline was this. A total of 60 to 80 TRBV and more than twelve TRBJ segments were identified across samples and were used for gene usage analysis of CDR3 amino acid clonotypes. COPE and FqMerger were used to merge the filtered high-quality paired reads into contigs. BLAST was used to align contigs to the IMGT TRBV, TRBD and TRBJ reference genes, and CDR3 was defined following IMGT. Any clonotype with a frequency above 0.1% was counted as a highly expanded clone. Shannon entropy was used to measure repertoire diversity, and the Gini coefficient was used to measure V-J evenness. A clonotype found in more than one individual was treated as public. Starting from the raw public reads, TCRdb applied fastp trimming at Q25, assembled clones with MiXCR and retained in-frame beta chains. Duplicate CDR3 protein sequences are folded into a single record with the most common DNA and genes. In this record, the V and J calls reflect TCRdb's handling and not the investigators' own analysis. This sample gives 300,000 to 350,000 distinct CDR3 sequences in total; less than 20% of them show up just once. 29% of the sample lies in the top ten.

The CDR3 starts with the cysteine, ends with the phenylalanine, and has 14 residues. Only CDR3 DNA remains: 42 bases, in frame from the first base. As encoded in the germline V gene (reference sequence), CDR1 is SEHNR while CDR2 is FQNEAQ. V is shortened by 5 bases, J by 4 bases, and the region joining them spans 14 bases. The sequence links TRBV7-9 to TRBJ2-5; TRBD2 is a weak D gene call, 5 bases matching. The sequenced sample was peripheral blood mononuclear cells (PBMCs), obtained when the disease was refractory, from a patient treated with antithyroid drugs. This clonotype was obtained from a female donor with Graves disease. The CDR3 has the sequence CASSLRRTRETQYF. In nucleotide form, the sequence is TGTGCCAGCAGCCTCAGGAGGACCAGAGAGACCCAGTACTTC. The reference TRBV7-9 and TRBJ2-5 proteins fill in what lies around the CDR3, so the full variable domain reads DTGVSQNPRHKITKRGQNVTFRCDPISEHNRLYWYRQTLGQGPEFLTYFQNEAQLEKSRLLSDRFSAERPKGSFSTLEIQRTEQGDSAMYLCASSLRRTRETQYFGPGTRLLVL.